The 13 T cell receptor beta chains below were found in one sample sequenced in a study of radiation and T cells in renal cell carcinoma. The time point was: baseline pretreatment blood. Regarding treatment: 15 Gy SBRT to primary tumor, nephrectomy 4 weeks later. TCRdb keeps only in-frame clones here, not all; method: immunoSEQ multiplex PCR. The sample lists roughly 100,000 clones; 70% to 90% were seen once. Sequenced here: blood, sampled from a patient whose treatment included radiotherapy and nephrectomy. The origin of the receptors is a man in his fifties with renal cell carcinoma.

The genes are TRBV15 and TRBJ2-7, with 9 bases that match TRBD2. With V trimmed by 4 bases and J by 3 bases, 7 bases remained unmatched. Germline V lookup: CDR1 LNHNV, CDR2 YYDKDF (reference sequence). The CDR3 is 15 amino acids. The CDR3 loop is CATSTLQREDYEQYF. DNA of the CDR3: TGTGCCACCAGCACTTTACAGCGGGAGGACTACGAGCAGTACTTC.

The chain joins TRBV4-1 to TRBJ1-6; D gene ambiguous. The CDR3 contains 15 residues. The V and J ends lost 4 bases and 8 bases respectively, with 15 bases between them. CDR1 MGHRA and CDR2 YSYEKL come from the germline V gene. The CDR3 loop is CASSPLDRRDSPLHF. The CDR3 DNA reads TGCGCCAGCAGCCCACTAGACCGCCGGGATTCACCCCTCCACTTT.

The J gene is TRBJ2-2, the V gene TRBV5-1; 7 nucleotides match TRBD1. V gave up 3 bases and J gave up 1 base; unmatched junction bases: 6. CDR1 is SGHRS and CDR2 is YFSETQ in the germline V gene. The CDR3 covers 16 residues. CDR3 protein: CASSSGTGVNTGELFF. CDR3 DNA: TGCGCCAGCAGCTCCGGAACAGGGGTGAACACCGGGGAGCTGTTTTTT.

This chain links TRBV6-6 with TRBJ2-3; 8 bases align to TRBD2. The CDR3 runs 13 residues. Germline trimming cut 6 bases from V and 1 base from J; bases unmatched to any gene: 0. The germline V gene has CDR1 MNHNY and CDR2 SVGAGI (reference sequence). This CDR3 reads CASRTSGTDTQYF. As DNA, the CDR3 is TGTGCCAGCAGGACTAGCGGCACAGATACGCAGTATTTT.

The rearrangement links TRBV2 to TRBJ2-1, with 9 bases fitting TRBD1. CDR3 size: 15 residues. J lost 4 bases, V lost 5 bases, and 6 bases had no gene match. CDR1 is SNHLY and CDR2 is FYNNEI in the germline V gene. The DNA of the CDR3 is TGTGCCAGCAGTCAAGGACAGGGGTCGTACAATGAGCAGTTCTTC. Amino acids: CASSQGQGSYNEQFF.

V gene TRBV7-3 combines with J gene TRBJ2-7; D possibly corresponds to TRBD1 (5 bases). The CDR3 sequence is 14 residues long. Trimming removed 2 bases from V and 7 bases from J, with 15 bases in between. Per germline, CDR1 SGHTA and CDR2 FQGTGA. The CDR3 is CASSLWGGAWEQYF. The CDR3 DNA sequence: TGTGCCAGCAGCTTATGGGGTGGGGCGTGGGAGCAGTACTTC.

This clone was recorded a few times. This chain links TRBV11-2 with TRBJ2-7; D is possibly TRBD2 (5 bases). This CDR3 region has 12 residues. With 4 bases removed from V and 6 bases from J, the gap between germline ends came to 10 bases. Germline V gene lookup returns CDR1 SGHAT and CDR2 FQNNGV. This chain's CDR3 is CASSYRTGEQYF. The CDR3 region has the DNA TGTGCCAGCAGCTACCGGACTGGCGAGCAGTACTTC.

This clone was recorded only once. V gene TRBV19 combines with J gene TRBJ2-2; 10 bases are shared with TRBD1. V was pared by 6 bases and J by 0 bases, with 4 bases of the junction left unmatched. This CDR3 spans 16 amino acids. Germline values: CDR1 LNHDA, CDR2 SQIVND (reference sequence). DNA for the CDR3: TGTGCCAGTAGCTCCGGGACAGGGGCGAACACCGGGGAGCTGTTTTTT. This sequence encodes CASSSGTGANTGELFF.

The chain couples TRBV28 to TRBJ2-2; either TRBD1 or TRBD2 may supply D (5 bases each). The germline V gene encodes CDR1 MDHEN and CDR2 SYDVKM. With 5 bases removed from V and 5 bases from J, the gap between germline ends came to 12 bases. CDR3 length: 14 residues. CDR3 nucleotides: TGTGCCAGCAGTCGGGGCCTGGGGACCGGGGAGCTGTTTTTT. This codes for CASSRGLGTGELFF.

This clone was recorded only once. J is TRBJ2-7 and V is TRBV4-3, with a possible D match to TRBD2 (5 bases). V was clipped by 3 bases and J by 3 bases, with 12 bases between them. This CDR3 region has 14 residues. Germline V gives CDR1 LGHNA, CDR2 YSLEER. The CDR3 is CASSQGLGGYEQYF. In nucleotides, the CDR3 is TGCGCCAGCAGCCAGGGTCTAGGAGGCTACGAGCAGTACTTC.

The chain employs TRBV19 and TRBJ2-1; TRBD1 matches at 9 bases. This CDR3 is built from 16 residues. The germline V gene has CDR1 LNHDA and CDR2 SQIVND (reference sequence). With 6 bases clipped from V and 0 bases from J, the junction kept 6 bases outside the gene matches. The CDR3 protein is CASSRPGQGSYNEQFF. CDR3 sequence (DNA): TGTGCCAGTAGCCGACCGGGACAGGGCTCCTACAATGAGCAGTTCTTC.

The V gene is TRBV19, the J gene TRBJ1-2; D unclear. The V gene lost 3 bases and the J gene lost 4 bases, with 9 bases spanning the gap. This CDR3 is 13 amino acids long. Germline CDR1 reads LNHDA; CDR2 reads SQIVND (reference sequence). The CDR3 nucleotides are TGTGCCAGTAGTATCCTCTCCTTCTATGGCTACACCTTC. Translated, it gives CASSILSFYGYTF.

The CDR3 loop is CASSSERLLSGGFQETQYF. The CDR3 DNA reads TGTGCCAGCAGCTCAGAGAGACTGTTAAGCGGGGGGTTTCAAGAGACCCAGTACTTC. The V gene is TRBV9, the J gene TRBJ2-5; 9 nucleotides align to TRBD2. Germline CDR1 reads SGDLS; CDR2 reads YYNGEE. V shed 4 bases, J shed 2 bases, and the junction held 18 bases outside the gene matches. The CDR3 consists of 19 residues.